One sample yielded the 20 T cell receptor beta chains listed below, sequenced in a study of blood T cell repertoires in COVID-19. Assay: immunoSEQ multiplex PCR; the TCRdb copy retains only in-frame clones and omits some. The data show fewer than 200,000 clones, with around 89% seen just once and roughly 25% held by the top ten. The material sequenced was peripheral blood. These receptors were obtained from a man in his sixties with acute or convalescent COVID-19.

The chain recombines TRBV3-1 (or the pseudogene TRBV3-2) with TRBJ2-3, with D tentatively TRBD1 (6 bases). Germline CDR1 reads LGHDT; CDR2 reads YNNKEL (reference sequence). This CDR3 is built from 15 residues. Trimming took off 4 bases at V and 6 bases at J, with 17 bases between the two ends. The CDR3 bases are TGTGCCAGCAGCCCCCGACAGGCCCCCGCTGATACGCAGTATTTT. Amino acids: CASSPRQAPADTQYF.

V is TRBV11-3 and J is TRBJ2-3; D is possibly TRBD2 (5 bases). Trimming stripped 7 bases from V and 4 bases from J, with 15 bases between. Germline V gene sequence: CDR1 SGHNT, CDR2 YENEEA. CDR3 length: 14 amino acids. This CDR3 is CASKKGSNPDTQYF. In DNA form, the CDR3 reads TGTGCCAGCAAGAAAGGGAGTAACCCAGATACGCAGTATTTT.

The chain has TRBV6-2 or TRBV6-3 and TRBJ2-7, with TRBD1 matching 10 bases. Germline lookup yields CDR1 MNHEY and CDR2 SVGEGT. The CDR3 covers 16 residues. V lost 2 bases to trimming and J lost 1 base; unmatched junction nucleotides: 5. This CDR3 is CASSYGGTGVSYEQYV. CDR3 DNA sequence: TGTGCCAGCAGTTACGGCGGGACAGGGGTATCCTACGAGCAGTACGTC.

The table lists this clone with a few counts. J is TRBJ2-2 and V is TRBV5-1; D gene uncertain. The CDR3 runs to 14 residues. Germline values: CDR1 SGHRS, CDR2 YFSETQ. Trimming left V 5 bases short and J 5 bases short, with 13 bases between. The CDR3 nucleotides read TGCGCCAGCAGTCAGTCCTCCAGGACCGGGGAGCTGTTTTTT. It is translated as CASSQSSRTGELFF.

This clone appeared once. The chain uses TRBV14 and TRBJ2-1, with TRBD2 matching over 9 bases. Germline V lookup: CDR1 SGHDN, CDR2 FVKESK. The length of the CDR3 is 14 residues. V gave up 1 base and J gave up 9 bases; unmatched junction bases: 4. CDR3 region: CASSQVREGGEQFF. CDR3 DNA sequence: TGTGCCAGCAGCCAAGTGCGGGAGGGTGGTGAGCAGTTCTTC.

The CDR3 DNA reads TGTGCCAGCCAGACCGGGACAGGGAGCAATCAGCCCCAGCATTTT. This sequence encodes CASQTGTGSNQPQHF. The V gene is TRBV5-5, the J gene TRBJ1-5, with TRBD1 matching over 9 bases. J was trimmed by 1 base and V by 7 bases; bases with no gene match: 6. Germline loops: CDR1 SGHKS, CDR2 YYEKEE (reference sequence). The CDR3 spans 15 residues.

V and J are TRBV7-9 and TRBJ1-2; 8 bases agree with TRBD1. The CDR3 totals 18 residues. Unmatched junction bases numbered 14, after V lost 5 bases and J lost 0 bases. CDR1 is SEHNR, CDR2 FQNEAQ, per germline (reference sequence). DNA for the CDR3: TGTGCCAGCAGCGTGTCCGGGCAGGGGGCCCTTCCTAACTATGGCTACACCTTC. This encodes CASSVSGQGALPNYGYTF.

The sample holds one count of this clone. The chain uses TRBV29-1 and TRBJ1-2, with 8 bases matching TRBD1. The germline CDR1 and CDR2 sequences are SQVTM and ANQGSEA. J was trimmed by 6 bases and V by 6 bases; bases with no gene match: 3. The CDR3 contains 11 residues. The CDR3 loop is CSVQTGDGYTF. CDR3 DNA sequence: TGCAGCGTCCAGACAGGGGATGGCTACACCTTC.

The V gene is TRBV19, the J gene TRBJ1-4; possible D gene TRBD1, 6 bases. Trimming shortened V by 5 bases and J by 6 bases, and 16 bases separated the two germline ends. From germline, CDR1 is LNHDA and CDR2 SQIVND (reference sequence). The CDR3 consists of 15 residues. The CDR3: CASSVRQAWDEKLFF. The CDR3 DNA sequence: TGTGCCAGTAGTGTCCGACAGGCATGGGATGAAAAACTGTTTTTT.

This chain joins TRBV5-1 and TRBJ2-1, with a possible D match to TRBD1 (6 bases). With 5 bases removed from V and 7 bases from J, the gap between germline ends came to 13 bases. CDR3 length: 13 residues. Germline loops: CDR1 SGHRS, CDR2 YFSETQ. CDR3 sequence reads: CASRATGRNEQFF. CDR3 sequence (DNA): TGCGCCAGCAGGGCGACAGGTAGGAATGAGCAGTTCTTC.

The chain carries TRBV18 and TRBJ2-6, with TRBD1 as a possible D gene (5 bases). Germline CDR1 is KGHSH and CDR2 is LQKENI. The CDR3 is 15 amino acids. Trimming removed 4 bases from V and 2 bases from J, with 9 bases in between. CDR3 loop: CASSQDTTGANVLTF. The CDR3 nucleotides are TGTGCCAGCTCACAGGACACAACTGGGGCCAACGTCCTGACTTTC. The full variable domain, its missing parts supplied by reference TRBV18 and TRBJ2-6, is NAGVMQNPRHLVRRRGQEARLRCSPMKGHSHVYWYRQLPEEGLKFMVYLQKENIIDESGMPKERFSAEFPKEGPSILRIQQVVRGDSAAYFCASSQDTTGANVLTFGAGSRLTVL.

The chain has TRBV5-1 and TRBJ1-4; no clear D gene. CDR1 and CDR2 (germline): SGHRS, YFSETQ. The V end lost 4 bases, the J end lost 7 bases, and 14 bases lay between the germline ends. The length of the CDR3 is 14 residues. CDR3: CASSLSGVREKLFF. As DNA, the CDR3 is TGCGCCAGCAGCCTTTCCGGGGTTCGTGAAAAACTGTTTTTT.

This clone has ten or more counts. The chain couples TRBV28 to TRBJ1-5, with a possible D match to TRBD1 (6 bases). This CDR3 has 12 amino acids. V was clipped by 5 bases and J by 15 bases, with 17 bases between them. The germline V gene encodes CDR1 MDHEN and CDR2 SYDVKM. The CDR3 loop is CASSPRDRSRHF. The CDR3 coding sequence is TGTGCCAGCAGTCCCCGTGACAGGTCACGGCATTTT.

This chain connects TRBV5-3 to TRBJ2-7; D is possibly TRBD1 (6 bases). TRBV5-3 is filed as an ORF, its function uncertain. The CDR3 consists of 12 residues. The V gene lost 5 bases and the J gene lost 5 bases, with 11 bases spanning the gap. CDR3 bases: TGTGCCAGAAGTCTACAGGGTAACGAGCAGTACGTC. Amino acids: CARSLQGNEQYV.

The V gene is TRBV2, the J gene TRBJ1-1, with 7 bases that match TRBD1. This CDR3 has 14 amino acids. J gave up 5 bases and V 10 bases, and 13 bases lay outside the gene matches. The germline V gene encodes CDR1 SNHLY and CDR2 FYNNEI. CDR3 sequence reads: CATTGSGGRTEAFF. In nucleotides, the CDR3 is TGTGCCACGACCGGGTCAGGGGGAAGAACTGAAGCTTTCTTT.

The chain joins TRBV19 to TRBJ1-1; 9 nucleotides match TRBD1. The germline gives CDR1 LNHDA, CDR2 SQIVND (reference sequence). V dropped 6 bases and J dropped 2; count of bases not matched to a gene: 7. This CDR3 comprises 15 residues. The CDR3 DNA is TGTGCCAGTAGGCTTGGGACAGGGTCTAACACTGAAGCTTTCTTT. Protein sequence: CASRLGTGSNTEAFF. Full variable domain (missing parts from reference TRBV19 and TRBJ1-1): DGGITQSPKYLFRKEGQNVTLSCEQNLNHDAMYWYRQDPGQGLRLIYYSQIVNDFQKGDIAEGYSVSREKKESFPLTVTSAQKNPTAFYLCASRLGTGSNTEAFFGQGTRLTVV.

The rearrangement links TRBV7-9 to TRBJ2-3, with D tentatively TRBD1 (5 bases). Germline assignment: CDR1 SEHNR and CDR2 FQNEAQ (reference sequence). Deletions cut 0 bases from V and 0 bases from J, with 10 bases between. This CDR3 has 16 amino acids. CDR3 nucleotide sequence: TGTGCCAGCAGCTTAGCGGCAGGGTATAGCACAGATACGCAGTATTTT. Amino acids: CASSLAAGYSTDTQYF.

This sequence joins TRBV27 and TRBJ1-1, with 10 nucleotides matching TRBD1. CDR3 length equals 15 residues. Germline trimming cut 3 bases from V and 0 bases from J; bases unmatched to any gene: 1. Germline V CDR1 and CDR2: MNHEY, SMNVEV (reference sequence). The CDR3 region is CASSLTGGMNTEAFF. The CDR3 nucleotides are TGTGCCAGCAGTTTGACAGGGGGCATGAACACTGAAGCTTTCTTT.

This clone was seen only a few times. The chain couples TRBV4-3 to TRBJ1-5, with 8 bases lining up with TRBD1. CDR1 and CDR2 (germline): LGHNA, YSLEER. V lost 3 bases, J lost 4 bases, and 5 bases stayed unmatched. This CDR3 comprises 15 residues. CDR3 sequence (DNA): TGCGCCAGCAGCCAGGGAACAGGGGGGAATCAGCCCCAGCATTTT. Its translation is CASSQGTGGNQPQHF.

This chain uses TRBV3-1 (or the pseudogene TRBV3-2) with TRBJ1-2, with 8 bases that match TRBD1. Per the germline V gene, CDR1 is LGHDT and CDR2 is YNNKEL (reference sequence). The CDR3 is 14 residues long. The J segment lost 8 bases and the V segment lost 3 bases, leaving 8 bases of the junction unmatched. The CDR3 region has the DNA TGTGCCAGCAGCCAGGGACAGGCCTTTCAGGGCTACACCTTC. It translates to CASSQGQAFQGYTF.